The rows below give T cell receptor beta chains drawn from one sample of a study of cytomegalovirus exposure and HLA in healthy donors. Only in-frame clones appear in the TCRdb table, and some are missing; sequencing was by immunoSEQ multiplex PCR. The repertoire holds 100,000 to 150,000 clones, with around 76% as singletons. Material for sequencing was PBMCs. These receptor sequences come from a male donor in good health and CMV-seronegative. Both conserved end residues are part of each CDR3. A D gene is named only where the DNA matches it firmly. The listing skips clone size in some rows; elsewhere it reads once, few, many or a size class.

CAWVPDSQETQYF,TGTGCCTGGGTCCCCGACAGCCAAGAGACCCAGTACTTC,once,NA,TRBJ2-5,TRBV30
CASSPEVGANEQFF,TGTGCCAGCAGTCCCGAGGTTGGGGCCAATGAGCAGTTCTTC,NA,NA,TRBJ2-1,TRBV6-4
CASSPGLAGARGQFF,TGTGCCAGCAGCCCGGGACTAGCGGGAGCACGGGGGCAGTTCTTC,once,TRBD2,TRBJ2-1,TRBV11-2
CASRDSRNTEAFF,TGTGCCAGCCGAGACTCCAGGAACACTGAAGCTTTCTTT,few,NA,TRBJ1-1,TRBV6-6
CASSLVSVNTEAFF,TGTGCCAGCAGCTTGGTTTCTGTGAACACTGAAGCTTTCTTT,NA,NA,TRBJ1-1,TRBV5-4
CASSPNGLAGGPGEQFF,TGCGCCAGCAGCCCGAACGGACTAGCGGGAGGGCCAGGGGAGCAGTTCTTC,NA,TRBD2,TRBJ2-1,TRBV5-1
CSSSSSYEQYF,TGCAGTTCTTCCAGCTCCTACGAGCAGTACTTC,NA,NA,TRBJ2-7,TRBV20-1
CASSPRTSGGYDTQYF,TGTGCCAGCAGCCCCAGGACTAGCGGGGGATATGATACGCAGTATTTT,NA,TRBD2,TRBJ2-3,TRBV11-2
CASSVRQAGAFF,TGTGCCAGCAGTGTTCGACAGGCTGGGGCTTTCTTT,NA,NA,TRBJ1-1,TRBV2
CASSLLTLEAFF,TGTGCCAGCAGTTTGCTAACCCTTGAAGCTTTCTTT,NA,NA,TRBJ1-1,TRBV5-8
CASSKADRGNTGELFF,TGTGCCAGCAGCAAAGCGGACCGGGGGAACACCGGGGAGCTGTTTTTT,few,NA,TRBJ2-2,TRBV21-1
CASSLPTGTSNTGELFF,TGTGCCAGCAGCTTACCGACAGGGACTTCGAACACCGGGGAGCTGTTTTTT,NA,NA,TRBJ2-2,TRBV5-4
CASSKVSTDTQYF,TGCGCCAGCAGCAAAGTATCCACAGATACGCAGTATTTT,NA,NA,TRBJ2-3,TRBV4-3
CASSTTPDSFYEQYF,TGTGCCAGTAGTACGACCCCGGACAGTTTCTACGAGCAGTACTTC,NA,NA,TRBJ2-7,TRBV19
CASSTRTGEDYGYTF,TGTGCCAGCAGCACCCGGACAGGGGAGGACTATGGCTACACCTTC,NA,TRBD1,TRBJ1-2,TRBV9
CASTLTGLSYNEQFF,TGTGCCAGCACCTTGACAGGACTCTCCTACAATGAGCAGTTCTTC,NA,NA,TRBJ2-1,TRBV7-2
CASSLTGGRSRYEQYF,TGTGCCAGCAGCTTAACCGGCGGGAGGAGTAGATACGAGCAGTACTTC,NA,TRBD2,TRBJ2-7,TRBV7-9
CASSYTGAQETQYF,TGTGCCAGCAGTTATACAGGGGCCCAAGAGACCCAGTACTTC,few,TRBD1,TRBJ2-5,TRBV6-5
CASSLQGPNYGYTF,TGTGCCAGCAGTTTACAGGGCCCTAACTATGGCTACACCTTC,few,NA,TRBJ1-2,TRBV27
CASSELWTYSNQPQHF,TGTGCCAGCAGTGAATTATGGACATATAGCAATCAGCCCCAGCATTTT,NA,NA,TRBJ1-5,TRBV6-1
CASSPRDRDGAFF,TGTGCCAGCTCACCCAGGGACAGGGATGGCGCTTTCTTT,NA,TRBD1,TRBJ1-1,TRBV18
CAWSAGQGRNTEAFF,TGTGCCTGGAGTGCAGGACAGGGACGGAACACTGAAGCTTTCTTT,NA,TRBD1,TRBJ1-1,TRBV30
CASSTIAGVYNEQFF,TGTGCCAGCAGTACCATAGCGGGGGTCTACAATGAGCAGTTCTTC,few,TRBD2,TRBJ2-1,TRBV28
CASSVSGGARDTQYF,TGTGCCAGCAGCGTTAGCGGGGGGGCCAGAGATACGCAGTATTTT,NA,TRBD2,TRBJ2-3,TRBV9
CASGSTGLRKSSYNEQFF,TGTGCTAGTGGTTCGACAGGTCTCCGCAAGAGCTCCTACAATGAGCAGTTCTTC,NA,NA,TRBJ2-1,TRBV12-5
CASSPPPRGIEAFF,TGTGCCAGCAGCCCTCCCCCGCGGGGTATTGAAGCTTTCTTT,NA,NA,TRBJ1-1,TRBV27
CASSLFYSSRQGLNQPQHF,TGTGCCAGCAGTTTATTTTATTCCAGCCGACAGGGCCTCAATCAGCCCCAGCATTTT,few,TRBD1,TRBJ1-5,TRBV28
CASSPLQGPLTNTGELFF,TGTGCCAGCTCACCGCTACAGGGACCACTAACGAACACCGGGGAGCTGTTTTTT,NA,NA,TRBJ2-2,TRBV18
CASSRTRSTYEQYF,TGTGCCAGTAGCCGGACTAGATCCACCTACGAGCAGTACTTC,once,TRBD2,TRBJ2-7,TRBV19